These 8 T cell receptor beta chains were all obtained from the same sample, sequenced in a study of vaccination and CD4 T cells after COVID-19. The treatment was: roughly 11-day PBMC culture with coronavirus spike peptide pools or control peptides (ViraFEST assay). No antigen is known for these receptors. Cultured CD4+ T-cell DNA underwent Oncomine TCR Beta short-read sequencing. TCRdb itself ran the PCR reads through MiXCR, one entry per CDR3 protein. The sample shows approximately 15,000 distinct CDR3 sequences, under 60% of them seen only once. Material: CD4+ T cells from blood, cultured in vitro. These receptors were collected from a human donor who had recovered from COVID-19.

This clonotype was detected only a few times. This chain connects TRBV4-3 to TRBJ2-4; a possible D gene is TRBD2 (7 bases). Trimming left V 0 bases short and J 3 bases short, with 15 bases between. The CDR3 runs 17 residues. Per the germline V gene, CDR1 is LGHNA and CDR2 is YSLEER. CDR3 coding DNA: TGCGCCAGCAGCCAAGACATCTGGGGGGGCTTCAAAAACATTCAGTACTTC. This translates into CASSQDIWGGFKNIQYF.

V is TRBV6-1 and J is TRBJ1-1, with D unresolved. Per the germline V gene, CDR1 is MNHNS and CDR2 is SASEGT. V was pared by 9 bases and J by 0 bases, with 11 bases between. This CDR3 contains 13 residues. The CDR3 protein is CASPRAMNTEAFF. CDR3 nucleotide sequence: TGTGCCAGTCCGCGGGCGATGAACACTGAAGCTTTCTTT.

The count of this clonotype is one. The J gene is TRBJ2-3, the V gene TRBV12-3 or TRBV12-4, with TRBD2 matching 7 bases. V lost 6 bases and J lost 1; bases outside the gene matches: 4. The CDR3 is made up of 14 amino acids. CDR3 sequence reads: CASSQSGGTDTQYF. DNA for the CDR3: TGTGCCAGCAGCCAGAGCGGGGGCACAGATACGCAGTATTTT.

This clonotype was found a few times. The chain joins TRBV20-1 to TRBJ2-5; 8 nucleotides match TRBD2. The germline CDR1 and CDR2 sequences are DFQATT and SNEGSKA (reference sequence). Trimming at V came to 1 base and at J to 5 bases, leaving 6 bases not matched to a gene. This CDR3 comprises 14 residues. DNA for the CDR3: TGCAGTGCTAGAGTGAGCGGGAGTGGTGAGACCCAGTACTTC. Protein product: CSARVSGSGETQYF.

The J gene is TRBJ2-1, the V gene TRBV6-1, with D unclear. Germline CDR1 and CDR2: MNHNS and SASEGT. V was shortened by 5 bases and J by 6 bases, with 17 bases between the two germline ends. The CDR3 runs 15 residues. The DNA of the CDR3 is TGTGCCAGCAGTCCCCGGAATCGAGGAACCAATGAGCAGTTCTTC. It is translated as CASSPRNRGTNEQFF.

This chain joins TRBV7-9 and TRBJ1-3, with D perhaps TRBD1 (5 bases). V was pared by 2 bases and J by 5 bases, with 13 bases between. The CDR3 consists of 15 residues. CDR1 is SEHNR and CDR2 is FQNEAQ in the germline V gene (reference sequence). The CDR3 bases are TGTGCCAGCAGCTTAAGGGGACCTCCTAGAAACACCATATATTTT. This translates into CASSLRGPPRNTIYF.

The chain has TRBV24-1 and TRBJ2-1; the match to TRBD1 covers 8 bases. Germline CDR1 KGHDR, CDR2 SFDVKD. This CDR3 contains 12 residues. Trimming cost V 12 bases and J 10 bases; bases outside gene matches: 10. The CDR3 is CASQGAPDEQFF. In nucleotides, the CDR3 is TGTGCCTCCCAGGGGGCTCCCGACGAGCAGTTCTTC.

This chain uses TRBV14 with TRBJ2-1; 10 bases align to TRBD2. The CDR3 extends over 15 amino acids. The junction had 6 bases not matched to a gene; V was cut back by 2 bases and J by 8 bases. CDR1 SGHDN and CDR2 FVKESK come from the germline V gene. In nucleotides, the CDR3 is TGTGCCAGCAGCCAAAGCGGGAGGGCCTTATATGAGCAGTTCTTC. Protein product: CASSQSGRALYEQFF.